This is a list of T cell receptor beta chains from one sample in a study of cytomegalovirus exposure and HLA in healthy donors. The repertoire was sequenced with immunoSEQ multiplex PCR; TCRdb's copy has only in-frame clones and lacks some. The sample lists roughly 160,000 clones; roughly 85% were seen once. The sample comprised PBMCs. These receptors were obtained from a woman younger than 45 in good health and CMV-seronegative. The CDR3 runs from the conserved cysteine through the conserved F or W. A D gene is named only where the DNA matches it firmly. Part of the rows lack a size; the others show once, few, many or a class for expanded clones.

14,-,TRBJ1-3,TRBV19,-,CASSMGGRGNTIYF,TGTGCCAGTAGTATGGGGGGTCGTGGAAACACCATATATTTT
15,-,TRBJ2-7,TRBV19,-,CASSMSRDMVYEQYF,TGTGCCAGTAGTATGTCCCGGGACATGGTCTACGAGCAGTACTTC
15,TRBD2,TRBJ2-1,TRBV27,-,CASSHGRVTYNEQFF,TGTGCCAGCAGCCACGGGAGGGTAACGTACAATGAGCAGTTCTTC
13,-,TRBJ1-4,TRBV19,few,CASSRQVFEKLFF,TGTGCCAGTAGTAGACAGGTTTTTGAAAAACTGTTTTTT
16,TRBD1,TRBJ1-6,TRBV4-1,-,CASRDTGTEYNSPLHF,TGCGCCAGCAGAGACACCGGGACAGAGTATAATTCACCCCTCCACTTT
16,TRBD2,TRBJ2-7,TRBV9,-,CASSVGGTSRNPEQYF,TGTGCCAGCAGCGTAGGGGGGACTAGCAGGAACCCCGAGCAGTACTTC
16,TRBD2,TRBJ2-3,TRBV7-2,-,CASSLGTSGTTDTQYF,TGTGCCAGCAGCTTAGGGACTAGCGGAACGACAGATACGCAGTATTTT
15,TRBD2,TRBJ2-1,TRBV5-1,-,CASSVLATEANEQFF,TGCGCCAGCAGCGTACTAGCGACGGAGGCTAATGAGCAGTTCTTC
14,TRBD1,TRBJ2-5,TRBV28,-,CASSRPGQQETQYF,TGTGCCAGCAGTCGCCCGGGACAGCAAGAGACCCAGTACTTC
13,-,TRBJ2-7,TRBV29-1,once,CSAVGGEDYEQYF,TGCAGCGCGGTTGGGGGTGAGGACTACGAGCAGTATTTC
15,TRBD1,TRBJ2-5,TRBV9,-,CASSVVGTDRETQYF,TGTGCCAGCAGCGTAGTTGGGACAGATCGAGAGACCCAGTACTTC
16,TRBD2,TRBJ2-3,TRBV5-1,-,CASSSGLAGVADTQYF,TGCGCCAGCAGCTCCGGACTAGCGGGAGTTGCAGATACGCAGTATTTT
12,-,TRBJ1-1,TRBV11-3,-,CASSGSGAEAFF,TGTGCCAGCAGCGGATCAGGGGCTGAAGCTTTCTTT
13,TRBD1,TRBJ1-5,TRBV27,-,CASRQGVDQPQHF,TGTGCCAGTCGACAGGGAGTTGATCAGCCCCAGCATTTT
17,TRBD2,TRBJ2-7,TRBV7-9,-,CASSLKASGRQANEQYF,TGTGCCAGCAGCTTAAAGGCTAGCGGGAGACAAGCCAACGAGCAGTACTTC
12,TRBD1,TRBJ2-7,TRBV29-1,-,CSVGQGFYEQYF,TGCAGCGTTGGACAGGGCTTTTACGAGCAGTACTTC
15,TRBD1,TRBJ2-1,TRBV5-1,-,CASSLDRQGDNEQFF,TGCGCCAGCAGCTTGGACAGGCAGGGGGACAATGAGCAGTTCTTC
16,-,TRBJ2-2,TRBV7-8,-,CASSSRTAKNTGELFF,TGTGCCAGCAGCTCCCGGACAGCTAAAAACACCGGGGAGCTGTTTTTT
14,-,TRBJ1-5,TRBV15,-,CATKGVGSNQPQHF,TGTGCCACCAAAGGGGTTGGTAGCAATCAGCCCCAGCATTTT
12,-,TRBJ2-7,TRBV7-2,-,CASSSGHYEQYF,TGTGCCAGCAGCTCGGGACACTACGAGCAGTACTTC
15,-,TRBJ1-1,TRBV11-2,-,CASTRGLGGITEAFF,TGTGCCAGCACCCGCGGATTGGGGGGGATAACTGAAGCTTTCTTT
16,-,TRBJ2-5,TRBV6-1,once,CASSEEMGPPGGTQYF,TGTGCCAGCAGTGAAGAAATGGGTCCCCCTGGCGGGACCCAGTACTTC
13,-,TRBJ1-1,TRBV6-5,few,CASSYHRETEAFF,TGTGCCAGCAGTTACCATCGGGAGACTGAAGCTTTCTTT
16,TRBD2,TRBJ2-3,TRBV29-1,-,CSVVAGGRLITDTQYF,TGCAGCGTGGTAGCGGGGGGCCGCCTCATCACAGATACGCAGTATTTT
15,TRBD1,TRBJ1-2,TRBV13,-,CASRRTGTDILGYTF,TGTGCCAGCAGACGGACCGGGACAGATATTTTAGGCTACACCTTC
15,TRBD1,TRBJ1-6,TRBV19,-,CASSDGTAYNSPLHF,TGTGCCAGTAGTGACGGGACAGCCTATAATTCACCCCTCCACTTT
14,-,TRBJ1-1,TRBV5-1,few,CASSLMGQNTEAFF,TGCGCCAGCAGCTTAATGGGACAGAACACTGAAGCTTTCTTT
13,-,TRBJ1-5,TRBV27,-,CASKAGGNQPQHF,TGTGCCAGCAAGGCAGGGGGCAATCAGCCCCAGCATTTT
14,-,TRBJ2-7,TRBV7-9,-,CASSSRIGVVEQYF,TGTGCCAGCAGCTCACGCATCGGGGTGGTTGAGCAGTACTTC
16,-,TRBJ2-3,TRBV18,-,CASSPRGVVRTDTQYF,TGTGCCAGCTCACCCAGGGGCGTAGTACGAACAGATACGCAGTATTTT
13,TRBD1,TRBJ2-3,TRBV5-1,-,CASSLDRVDTQYF,TGCGCCAGCAGCCTGGACAGGGTGGATACGCAGTATTTT
17,TRBD1,TRBJ2-1,TRBV28,-,CASSGPRGSSSYNEQFF,TGTGCCAGCAGTGGGCCCAGGGGGTCTTCCTCCTACAATGAGCAGTTCTTC
14,TRBD1,TRBJ2-5,TRBV7-9,-,CASSFPGQKETQYF,TGTGCCAGCAGCTTCCCGGGACAGAAAGAGACCCAGTACTTC
14,-,TRBJ1-4,TRBV5-5,-,CASSLSGSPRPLFF,TGTGCCAGCAGCTTATCGGGTAGCCCTCGTCCACTGTTTTTT
13,TRBD1,TRBJ2-5,TRBV29-1,-,CSHGRDRGETQYF,TGCAGCCATGGGCGGGACAGGGGGGAGACCCAGTACTTC
14,-,TRBJ2-7,TRBV27,-,CASSLVGDAYEQYF,TGTGCCAGCAGTTTAGTCGGGGATGCCTACGAGCAGTACTTC
14,-,TRBJ2-1,TRBV9,-,CASSGAALYNEQFF,TGTGCCAGCAGCGGAGCGGCCCTCTACAATGAGCAGTTCTTC
15,TRBD1,TRBJ1-2,TRBV19,-,CASKGPGGLEYGYTF,TGTGCCAGTAAGGGCCCAGGGGGCTTAGAGTATGGCTACACCTTC
15,TRBD2,TRBJ2-1,TRBV5-1,-,CASSLTAGGTNEQFF,TGCGCCAGCAGCTTGACGGCGGGAGGGACCAATGAGCAGTTCTTC
15,-,TRBJ2-5,TRBV4-1,once,CASSQDGGAGETQYF,TGCGCCAGCAGCCAAGATGGGGGGGCCGGGGAGACCCAGTACTTC
15,TRBD2,TRBJ2-7,TRBV5-1,-,CASSSGLAADYEQYF,TGCGCCAGCAGCTCGGGACTAGCGGCCGACTACGAGCAGTACTTC
15,-,TRBJ2-7,TRBV27,-,CASSLLVAGPYEQYF,TGTGCCAGCAGTTTATTGGTGGCTGGCCCTTACGAGCAGTACTTC
15,TRBD1,TRBJ2-7,TRBV19,once,CASSSKQGASYEQYF,TGTGCCAGTAGTTCGAAACAGGGGGCCTCCTACGAGCAGTACTTC
13,TRBD1,TRBJ1-1,TRBV18,-,CASSPGTGTEAFF,TGTGCCAGCTCACCGGGGACAGGCACTGAAGCTTTCTTT
16,-,TRBJ1-2,TRBV5-6,-,CASSLVYPIRDDGYTF,TGTGCCAGCAGCTTGGTTTACCCCATCAGGGATGATGGCTACACCTTC
13,-,TRBJ1-5,TRBV29-1,-,CSVGQGSNQPQHF,TGCAGCGTTGGGCAGGGTAGCAATCAGCCCCAGCATTTT
15,TRBD2,TRBJ2-7,TRBV11-3,-,CASSSTSAPAYEQYF,TGTGCCAGCAGCTCGACTAGCGCCCCGGCCTACGAGCAGTACTTC
15,TRBD1,TRBJ2-3,TRBV28,-,CASSTVRGRADTQYF,TGTGCCAGCAGTACCGTCAGGGGGCGCGCAGATACGCAGTATTTT
14,TRBD2,TRBJ2-5,TRBV15,-,CATSGRLAEETQYF,TGTGCCACCAGCGGCCGACTAGCGGAAGAGACCCAGTACTTC
15,TRBD1,TRBJ2-3,TRBV7-9,-,CASSFRTGSTDTQYF,TGTGCCAGCAGCTTCCGGACAGGCAGCACAGATACGCAGTATTTT
14,-,TRBJ2-7,TRBV19,once,CASSIGQGRYEQYF,TGTGCCAGTAGTATCGGGCAGGGAAGGTACGAGCAGTACTTC
15,-,TRBJ2-2,TRBV11-2,-,CASSYLPLSAGELFF,TGTGCCAGCAGCTACCTACCCCTTAGTGCCGGGGAGCTGTTTTTT
13,-,TRBJ1-4,TRBV18,-,CASSPPNDRELFF,TGTGCCAGCTCACCACCTAACGACAGAGAACTGTTTTTT
14,TRBD1,TRBJ2-5,TRBV7-7,-,CASSKWGQGETQYF,TGTGCCAGCAGCAAATGGGGACAGGGAGAGACCCAGTACTTC
17,TRBD1,TRBJ1-3,TRBV27,-,CASSFPRGRSRGNTIYF,TGTGCCAGCAGTTTTCCTAGGGGGCGAAGTAGGGGAAACACCATATATTTT
13,-,TRBJ2-1,TRBV7-9,-,CASSLDGYNEQFF,TGTGCCAGCAGCTTAGACGGGTACAATGAGCAGTTCTTC
15,TRBD1,TRBJ1-2,TRBV7-9,-,CASSRTDRDVDGYTF,TGTGCCAGCAGCCGGACGGACAGGGATGTCGATGGCTACACCTTC